This TCR beta chain was identified during a study of CD4 and CD8 cells across lung adenocarcinoma regions. Turning to this clonotype: A clone one base away is much larger, so this may be a read error.

The patients had localized lung adenocarcinoma, a non-small cell subtype. From the PCR reads, TCRdb called clonotypes with MiXCR, one entry per CDR3 protein. This sample yields 7,500 to 9,500 distinct CDR3 sequences, of which approximately 49% are seen a single time; roughly 18% belongs to the top ten. Trimming cost V 4 bases and J 4 bases, with 16 bases left between them. CDR1 MNHEY and CDR2 SVGAGI come from the germline V gene. The length of the CDR3 is 15 residues. This TCR came from a female donor with lung adenocarcinoma. The CD4 and CD8 labels of this study may be unreliable. The chain has TRBV6-5 and TRBJ1-2; D perhaps matches TRBD1 (6 bases). The sequenced sample consisted of CD4+ T cells from the margin of a lung tumor. This CDR3 reads CASSSQGGPGYGYTF. In nucleotides, the CDR3 is TGTGCCAGCAGTTCACAGGGTGGTCCGGGCTATGGCTACACCTTC.